The 27 T cell receptor beta chains presented below share a single source sample, sequenced in a study of blood T cell repertoires in COVID-19. Some clones are missing from TCRdb's copy, which holds only in-frame ones; the method was immunoSEQ multiplex PCR. This sample carries fewer than 130,000 clones, 80% to 90% of them seen once, and the ten largest clones take 32%. The specimen was peripheral blood. These receptor sequences come from an elderly woman with acute or convalescent COVID-19.

This clone has only a few counts. The chain has TRBV19 and TRBJ2-2, with D perhaps TRBD2 (6 bases). Per the germline V gene, CDR1 is LNHDA and CDR2 is SQIVND (reference sequence). The CDR3 has 18 residues. Trimming took off 7 bases at V and 2 bases at J, with 23 bases between the two ends. In nucleotides, the CDR3 is TGTGCCAGTACCTCCCAGGAGGGGTACCAATTAAACACCGGGGAGCTGTTTTTT. Its protein product is CASTSQEGYQLNTGELFF.

The J gene is TRBJ2-1, the V gene TRBV5-1; 8 bases map to TRBD2. J gave up 7 bases and V 2 bases, and 8 bases lay outside the gene matches. Germline V gene data show CDR1 as SGHRS and CDR2 as YFSETQ. The CDR3 loop spans 15 amino acids. CDR3 sequence (DNA): TGCGCCAGCAGCTTCCACGGGGGGGCGGGAAATGAGCAGTTCTTC. This encodes CASSFHGGAGNEQFF.

The rearrangement links TRBV12-3 or TRBV12-4 to TRBJ2-3; D is uncertain. The CDR3 runs to 12 residues. V lost 4 bases to trimming and J lost 7 bases, with 9 bases between them. CDR3 loop: CASSSTRYTQYF. Here the CDR3 DNA reads TGTGCCAGCAGTTCTACCCGGTATACGCAGTATTTT.

The chain joins TRBV3-1 (or the pseudogene TRBV3-2) to TRBJ1-5, with D unclear. V lost 5 bases, J lost 9 bases, and 11 bases lay in between. This CDR3 region has 12 residues. Germline CDR1 is LGHDT and CDR2 is YNNKEL (reference sequence). The CDR3 spells CASSFLVPPQHF. CDR3 bases: TGTGCCAGCAGCTTCCTAGTCCCGCCCCAGCATTTT.

This chain joins TRBV9 and TRBJ1-3, with no clear D. V was shortened by 2 bases and J by 0 bases, with 6 bases between the two germline ends. CDR3 length: 14 amino acids. Germline values: CDR1 SGDLS, CDR2 YYNGEE. The CDR3 nucleotides are TGTGCCAGCAGCGTCCGGAGCTCTGGAAACACCATATATTTT. Its protein product is CASSVRSSGNTIYF.

V is TRBV5-6 and J is TRBJ2-2; D is perhaps TRBD2 (7 bases). The CDR3 extends over 14 amino acids. Per germline, CDR1 SGHDT and CDR2 YYEEEE. V was trimmed by 2 bases and J by 7 bases, leaving 12 bases between them. Here the CDR3 reads CASSFGGAGGELFF. The CDR3 nucleotides read TGTGCCAGCAGCTTTGGGGGGGCCGGCGGGGAGCTGTTTTTT.

Points on this clone: The same CDR3 arises from other DNA sequences in this sample as well. The chain is built from TRBV19 and TRBJ1-5; tentative D call: TRBD1 (5 bases). The CDR3 sequence is 14 residues long. V shed 6 bases and J shed 4 bases, with 13 bases lying between them. CDR1 and CDR2 (germline): LNHDA, SQIVND (reference sequence). The CDR3 here is CASSTGQVNQPQHF. The CDR3 DNA is TGTGCCAGTAGCACCGGACAAGTTAATCAGCCCCAGCATTTT.

The J gene is TRBJ2-2, the V gene TRBV6-4; D ambiguous. The V and J ends lost 5 bases and 4 bases respectively, with 8 bases between them. The germline V gene has CDR1 MRHNA and CDR2 SNTAGT. The CDR3 sequence is 13 residues long. The CDR3 here is CASSPQSTGELFF. The CDR3 DNA reads TGTGCCAGCAGTCCGCAGTCCACCGGGGAGCTGTTTTTT.

The rearrangement links TRBV9 to TRBJ1-6, with D unclear. The CDR3 consists of 14 residues. Germline V gene sequence: CDR1 SGDLS, CDR2 YYNGEE. Trimming shortened V by 3 bases and J by 6 bases, and 10 bases separated the two germline ends. The CDR3 loop is CASSGSFGNSPLHF. The CDR3 region has the DNA TGTGCCAGCAGCGGTTCTTTCGGTAATTCACCCCTCCACTTT.

The rearrangement uses TRBV6-5 and TRBJ2-7; 10 bases fit TRBD1. Germline V gene lookup returns CDR1 MNHEY and CDR2 SVGAGI. The CDR3 length is 14 residues. Trimming at V came to 6 bases and at J to 3 bases, leaving 5 bases not matched to a gene. The DNA of the CDR3 is TGTGCCAGCAGGGCGGGACAGGGGTTCTACGAGCAGTACTTC. Protein: CASRAGQGFYEQYF.

The CDR3 DNA sequence: TGTGCCAGCAGCTCCGGTCAGGGATCGGCGGGCAATCAGCCCCAGCATTTT. This sequence encodes CASSSGQGSAGNQPQHF. The chain combines TRBV7-2 with TRBJ1-5, with D possibly matching TRBD1 (5 bases). The CDR3 runs to 17 residues. V lost 4 bases, J lost 2 bases, and 18 bases lay in between. CDR1 and CDR2 (germline): SGHTA, FQGNSA.

This clone was observed a single time. This chain connects TRBV28 to TRBJ1-2; tentatively, D is TRBD1 (5 bases). CDR1 MDHEN and CDR2 SYDVKM come from the germline V gene. Trimming cost V 4 bases and J 2 bases, with 17 bases left between them. This CDR3 contains 16 residues. This CDR3 reads CASSSLAGTINYGYTF. As DNA, the CDR3 is TGTGCCAGCAGTTCCCTCGCCGGGACTATAAACTATGGCTACACCTTC.

The rearrangement links TRBV5-1 to TRBJ2-7, with D unresolved. The CDR3 runs 13 residues. The germline V and J ends were trimmed by 0 bases and 2 bases, with 6 bases remaining between them. Germline CDR1 SGHRS, CDR2 YFSETQ. The CDR3, as DNA: TGCGCCAGCAGCTTGGCGGTTACCTACGAGCAGTACTTC. Residues: CASSLAVTYEQYF.

This clone was observed a few times. This chain connects TRBV28 to TRBJ2-5, with 10 bases lining up with TRBD1. Losses at the gene ends were 1 base for V and 1 base for J; bases not matched to a gene: 3. Per the germline V gene, CDR1 is MDHEN and CDR2 is SYDVKM. CDR3 length: 16 amino acids. The CDR3 bases are TGTGCCAGCAGTTTATTGGGGACAGGGGTCCAAGAGACCCAGTACTTC. As protein: CASSLLGTGVQETQYF.

The genes are TRBV30 and TRBJ1-6, with D unclear. This CDR3 is 14 amino acids long. The V end lost 5 bases, the J end lost 7 bases, and 15 bases lay between the germline ends. Per germline, CDR1 GTSNPN and CDR2 SVGIG (reference sequence). The CDR3 DNA is TGTGCCTGGTCCCGAGGGCAGGAGAATTCACCCCTCCACTTT. Translating it yields CAWSRGQENSPLHF.

In its sample, this clone was seen a few times. The chain is built from TRBV7-2 and TRBJ1-1; 7 positions agree with TRBD1. Germline CDR1 is SGHTA and CDR2 is FQGNSA. This CDR3 is 15 amino acids long. The ends lost 1 base at V and 1 base at J; junction bases unmatched: 3. The CDR3 DNA reads as TGTGCCAGCAGCTTAGTAGGGGGCTCGAACACTGAAGCTTTCTTT. Protein sequence: CASSLVGGSNTEAFF.

The chain uses TRBV10-3 and TRBJ1-6, with 8 bases identical to TRBD1. Per the germline V gene, CDR1 is ENHRY and CDR2 is SYGVKD. CDR3 length: 14 amino acids. V was clipped by 2 bases and J by 9 bases; unmatched bases: 3. The CDR3 is CAISEDRGGSPLHF. Here the CDR3 DNA reads TGTGCCATCAGTGAGGACAGGGGCGGTTCACCCCTCCACTTT.

The chain joins TRBV5-1 to TRBJ1-6; 10 bases fit TRBD1. CDR1 SGHRS and CDR2 YFSETQ come from the germline V gene. This CDR3 has 15 residues. The junction had 5 bases not matched to a gene; V was cut back by 3 bases and J by 8 bases. The CDR3 DNA reads as TGCGCCAGCAGCTCGCAGGACAGGGGGGATTCACCCCTCCACTTT. Amino acids: CASSSQDRGDSPLHF.

This rearrangement joins TRBV19 to TRBJ1-2; D is possibly TRBD1 (6 bases). V dropped 6 bases and J dropped 4 bases, with 12 bases sitting between them. The CDR3 consists of 13 residues. Germline V gene lookup returns CDR1 LNHDA and CDR2 SQIVND (reference sequence). CDR3 loop: CASSPDRPYGYTF. The CDR3 nucleotides read TGTGCCAGTAGCCCGGACAGACCCTATGGCTACACCTTC. The full variable domain, its missing parts supplied by reference TRBV19 and TRBJ1-2, is DGGITQSPKYLFRKEGQNVTLSCEQNLNHDAMYWYRQDPGQGLRLIYYSQIVNDFQKGDIAEGYSVSREKKESFPLTVTSAQKNPTAFYLCASSPDRPYGYTFGSGTRLTVV.

The chain combines TRBV6-5 with TRBJ2-7; TRBD1 matches 9 bases. Germline-derived CDR1 and CDR2 are MNHEY and SVGAGI. The CDR3 has 13 amino acids. The V gene end was trimmed by 10 bases and the J gene end by 3 bases; junction bases not matched to a gene: 7. The CDR3 region is CATSGTGSYEQYF. CDR3 sequence (DNA): TGTGCCACATCCGGGACAGGGAGCTACGAGCAGTACTTC.

The chain combines TRBV10-2 with TRBJ2-3, with 9 nucleotides matching TRBD2. The CDR3 sequence is 16 residues long. The ends lost 8 bases at V and 1 base at J; junction bases unmatched: 10. Germline lookup yields CDR1 WSHSY and CDR2 SAAADI. Here the CDR3 reads CASFGAGGTGTDTQYF. CDR3 DNA sequence: TGCGCCAGCTTTGGAGCGGGGGGCACTGGCACAGATACGCAGTATTTT.

This chain links TRBV19 with TRBJ1-5, with 7 bases matching TRBD1. Germline CDR1 is LNHDA and CDR2 is SQIVND (reference sequence). V gave up 3 bases and J gave up 3 bases; unmatched junction bases: 5. The CDR3 has 15 amino acids. CDR3 loop: CASSIGDSYNQPQHF. DNA for the CDR3: TGTGCCAGTAGTATTGGGGACAGTTACAATCAGCCCCAGCATTTT.

This clone was counted between two and nine times. The V gene is TRBV19, the J gene TRBJ1-2; D not resolved. Looked up from germline, CDR1 is LNHDA and CDR2 is SQIVND (reference sequence). This CDR3 contains 10 residues. V was cut by 10 bases and J by 3 bases, with 6 bases left in between. CDR3 nucleotides: TGTGCCACGAGGTACTATGGCTACACCTTC. This gives the protein CATRYYGYTF.

The chain links TRBV30 to TRBJ1-5; D unresolved. Trimming took 2 bases from V and 2 from J, leaving 13 bases between them. Germline CDR1 reads GTSNPN; CDR2 reads SVGIG (reference sequence). The CDR3 has 15 amino acids. CDR3: CAWSIAHLGNQPQHF. In DNA, the CDR3 is TGTGCCTGGAGTATCGCACACCTCGGCAATCAGCCCCAGCATTTT.

V is TRBV27 and J is TRBJ2-3; 7 bases agree with TRBD1. The CDR3 totals 13 residues. Germline assignment: CDR1 MNHEY and CDR2 SMNVEV (reference sequence). The J segment lost 8 bases and the V segment lost 5 bases, leaving 7 bases of the junction unmatched. CDR3 DNA: TGTGCCAGCAGTGGGACAGTACCAGTTACGCAGTATTTT. Amino acids: CASSGTVPVTQYF.

CDR3: CASSFRGSYEQYF. In nucleotides, the CDR3 is TGTGCCAGCAGTTTCCGGGGATCCTACGAGCAGTACTTC. The rearrangement links TRBV27 to TRBJ2-7, with D perhaps matching TRBD2 (5 bases). In germline, CDR1 is MNHEY, CDR2 SMNVEV (reference sequence). Trimming left V 3 bases short and J 1 base short, with 7 bases between. This CDR3 region has 13 residues.

The chain recombines TRBV20-1 with TRBJ2-1, with TRBD2 identical over 8 bases. Germline V gives CDR1 DFQATT, CDR2 SNEGSKA (reference sequence). The CDR3 has 14 amino acids. The V segment lost 3 bases and the J segment 7 bases; nucleotides outside the gene matches: 8. The CDR3 spells CSASGLAGLNEQFF. The CDR3 DNA follows: TGCAGTGCTAGTGGGCTAGCGGGCCTAAATGAGCAGTTCTTC.